The sample holds a few counts of the clone carrying this T cell receptor beta chain. No antigen is known for it. This specimen belongs to a study of CD8+ T cells in alopecia areata. Overall study results and limits: Many expanded lesional clones persisted in scalp and blood during tofacitinib treatment.

Germline values: CDR1 SGHTA, CDR2 FQGNSA. The CDR3 sequence is 12 residues long. V lost 3 bases to trimming and J lost 6 bases, with 9 bases between them. The treatment is: oral pan-JAK inhibitor, 5-10 mg twice daily. Extraction and reverse transcription of RNA yielded cDNA as the sequencing template. Libraries were prepared by immunoSEQ multiplex PCR; TCRdb keeps only in-frame clonotypes and omits some of them. The data hold roughly 190,000 clones, with 55% to 70% observed a single time. This receptor was obtained from a human donor with alopecia areata. The source was CD4+ T cells sorted from blood, collected at week 4, from a patient treated with tofacitinib. The chain couples TRBV7-2 to TRBJ2-7; no definite D call. This CDR3 reads CASSLTRREQYF. The CDR3 bases are TGTGCCAGCAGCTTGACAAGACGCGAGCAGTACTTC.